These 15 T cell receptor beta chains originate from one sample sequenced in a study of beta chain features in type 1 diabetes. The authors reverse transcribed all of the isolated RNA, so sequencing captured expressed TCRB transcripts. The data were produced by immunoSEQ multiplex PCR, yet TCRdb's version contains in-frame clones alone and is incomplete. The repertoire includes about 330,000 clones, about 10% of them detected once, and 0.015% sits in the top ten. Sequencing was done on a sample of naive CD4+ T cells from blood. The receptor set was obtained from a woman in her 30s in good health.

The CDR3 loop reads CASSRGEQYF. The CDR3, as DNA: TGTGCCAGCAGCCGGGGCGAGCAGTACTTC. The V and J genes are TRBV11-2 and TRBJ2-7, with D possibly TRBD2 on 5 matching bases. The CDR3 spans 10 residues. Trimming removed 5 bases from V and 6 bases from J, with 5 bases in between. CDR1 and CDR2 (germline): SGHAT, FQNNGV.

This clone was seen only a few times. The V call is TRBV7-8, the J call TRBJ2-3; D is undetermined. Trimming shortened V by 6 bases and J by 4 bases, and 14 bases separated the two germline ends. This CDR3 has 14 residues. The germline CDR1 and CDR2 sequences are SGHVS and FQNEAQ. CDR3 nucleotides: TGTGCCAGCAGGCGCCCTGAGCGTTCAGATACGCAGTATTTT. Its protein is CASRRPERSDTQYF.

This clone was seen more than once but under ten times. The rearrangement joins TRBV5-1 to TRBJ2-2, with 10 bases matching TRBD1. There are 16 residues in the CDR3. V lost 3 bases, J lost 1 base, and 3 bases stayed unmatched. The germline gives CDR1 SGHRS, CDR2 YFSETQ. The CDR3 region is CASSSGQGVNTGELFF. In DNA form, the CDR3 reads TGCGCCAGCAGCTCTGGACAGGGGGTGAACACCGGGGAGCTGTTTTTT.

The chain employs TRBV15 and TRBJ1-2, with TRBD1 identical over 10 bases. The CDR3 sequence is 15 residues long. Germline V gene data show CDR1 as LNHNV and CDR2 as YYDKDF (reference sequence). J lost 4 bases, V lost 0 bases, and 2 bases had no gene match. CDR3 amino acids: CATSRDGTGAYGYTF. In DNA, the CDR3 is TGTGCCACCAGCAGAGACGGGACAGGGGCCTATGGCTACACCTTC.

This clone was seen a few times. The rearrangement links TRBV4-1 to TRBJ2-7; 10 bases are shared with TRBD1. The CDR3 contains 13 residues. The germline V gene encodes CDR1 MGHRA and CDR2 YSYEKL. J gave up 6 bases and V 4 bases, and 3 bases lay outside the gene matches. The CDR3 DNA reads as TGCGCCAGCAGCCGGGACAGGGGTAGCGAGCAGTACTTC. Amino acid sequence: CASSRDRGSEQYF.

This clone has only a few counts. The rearrangement uses TRBV28 and TRBJ2-7; no definite D call. Germline V CDR1 and CDR2: MDHEN, SYDVKM. The ends were cut back, 2 bases at V and 1 base at J, with 3 bases in the middle. CDR3 length equals 12 residues. The CDR3 loop is CASSLQSYEQYF. The CDR3 nucleotides read TGTGCCAGCAGTTTACAGTCCTACGAGCAGTACTTC.

The rearrangement links TRBV27 to TRBJ1-5; no clear D gene. The length of the CDR3 is 13 residues. Deletions cut 6 bases from V and 9 bases from J, with 15 bases between. Germline CDR1 and CDR2: MNHEY and SMNVEV (reference sequence). The CDR3 DNA is TGTGCCAGCAGGGGCCCAGTCCCCATGCCCCAGCATTTT. This encodes CASRGPVPMPQHF.

The chain employs TRBV7-2 and TRBJ2-5; D is perhaps TRBD1 (6 bases). CDR3 length: 16 amino acids. V gave up 0 bases and J gave up 1 base, with 12 bases separating them. Germline CDR1 is SGHTA and CDR2 is FQGNSA. CDR3 bases: TGTGCCAGCAGCTTAGCGGGGGCAGGGGTCCAAGAGACCCAGTACTTC. It encodes CASSLAGAGVQETQYF.

The V call is TRBV2, the J call TRBJ2-5; no clear D gene. The CDR3 length is 15 residues. CDR1 is SNHLY and CDR2 is FYNNEI in the germline V gene. With 3 bases removed from V and 2 bases from J, the gap between germline ends came to 13 bases. The CDR3 DNA reads TGTGCCAGCAGTGACGATTCAACACCTCAAGAGACCCAGTACTTC. It encodes CASSDDSTPQETQYF. Complete variable domain (other parts from reference TRBV2 and TRBJ2-5): EPEVTQTPSHQVTQMGQEVILRCVPISNHLYFYWYRQILGQKVEFLVSFYNNEISEKSEIFDDQFSVERPDGSNFTLKIRSTKLEDSAMYFCASSDDSTPQETQYFGPGTRLLVL.

This chain connects TRBV5-1 to TRBJ2-5; TRBD2 is a possible D gene (6 bases). Trimming took 4 bases from V and 0 from J, leaving 13 bases between them. The CDR3 loop spans 15 amino acids. The germline CDR1 and CDR2 sequences are SGHRS and YFSETQ. The CDR3 loop reads CASSSAGTYQETQYF. The CDR3 DNA reads TGCGCCAGCAGCAGTGCCGGGACTTACCAAGAGACCCAGTACTTC.

Notes on this clone: Other DNA sequences within the sample encode an identical CDR3. The V gene is TRBV18, the J gene TRBJ2-7; TRBD1 matches at 7 bases. The CDR3 length is 14 residues. CDR1 is KGHSH and CDR2 is LQKENI in the germline V gene. J was trimmed by 4 bases and V by 3 bases; bases with no gene match: 6. CDR3 nucleotides: TGTGCCAGCTCACCCGGGACAGCCTCATACGAGCAGTACTTC. Translation gives CASSPGTASYEQYF.

This clone was counted a few times. This chain connects TRBV5-1 to TRBJ2-5; 10 bases fit TRBD1. V was clipped by 4 bases and J by 2 bases; unmatched bases: 8. Germline values: CDR1 SGHRS, CDR2 YFSETQ. CDR3 length equals 16 residues. CDR3 region: CASSRTGGLTQETQYF. The DNA for the CDR3 is TGCGCCAGCAGCAGGACAGGGGGGCTAACGCAAGAGACCCAGTACTTC. Full variable domain (rest looked up from reference TRBV5-1 and TRBJ2-5): KAGVTQTPRYLIKTRGQQVTLSCSPISGHRSVSWYQQTPGQGLQFLFEYFSETQRNKGNFPGRFSGRQFSNSRSEMNVSTLELGDSALYLCASSRTGGLTQETQYFGPGTRLLVL.

V is TRBV7-9 and J is TRBJ2-7; TRBD2 agrees at 11 bases. V shed 0 bases, J shed 4 bases, and the junction held 5 bases outside the gene matches. The V gene's germline CDR1 is SEHNR and CDR2 FQNEAQ (reference sequence). The CDR3 loop spans 16 amino acids. The CDR3 spells CASSLATGTSGYEQYF. The CDR3 DNA reads as TGTGCCAGCAGCTTAGCGACCGGGACTAGCGGATACGAGCAGTACTTC.

About this clone: This sample also contains other DNA sequences that code for the same CDR3. CDR3 residues: CAWSVRGNQPQHF. The CDR3 DNA is TGTGCCTGGAGTGTACGAGGGAATCAGCCCCAGCATTTT. This rearrangement joins TRBV30 to TRBJ1-5; D is uncertain. V lost 0 bases to trimming and J lost 4 bases, with 7 bases between them. The length of the CDR3 is 13 residues. Per germline, CDR1 GTSNPN and CDR2 SVGIG (reference sequence).

CDR3 nucleotides: TGTGCCAGCAGCCTCACAGGGGTTGGCATTCAGTACTTC. It translates to CASSLTGVGIQYF. The rearrangement uses TRBV28 and TRBJ2-4, with 7 positions matching TRBD1. The CDR3 runs 13 residues. Germline V gene lookup returns CDR1 MDHEN and CDR2 SYDVKM. V dropped 6 bases and J dropped 9; count of bases not matched to a gene: 8.